Each of the 11 T cell receptor beta chains below was sequenced from the same sample in a study of cytomegalovirus exposure and HLA in healthy donors. Some clones are missing from TCRdb's copy, which holds only in-frame ones; the method was immunoSEQ multiplex PCR. The sample contains hundreds of thousands of clones, roughly 89% of which appear only once. Specimen: PBMCs. Source of these receptors: a woman under 30 in good health and CMV-seronegative.

This chain joins TRBV5-1 and TRBJ2-7; D ambiguous. Between the trimmed V and J ends, which lost 0 bases and 3 bases, there was a span of 7 bases. The CDR3 extends over 13 amino acids. CDR1 SGHRS and CDR2 YFSETQ come from the germline V gene. The CDR3 DNA follows: TGCGCCAGCAGCTTGGCTCAGCGCTACGAGCAGTACTTC. Protein product: CASSLAQRYEQYF.

V gene TRBV7-7 combines with J gene TRBJ2-5; 8 bases are shared with TRBD2. Losses at the gene ends were 4 bases for V and 5 bases for J; bases not matched to a gene: 6. CDR3 length: 14 residues. The germline CDR1 and CDR2 sequences are SSHAT and FNYEAQ (reference sequence). In DNA form, the CDR3 reads TGTGCCAGCAGCTCAGCGGGAGCGGGCGAGACCCAGTACTTC. Protein: CASSSAGAGETQYF.

The rearrangement uses TRBV5-5 and TRBJ2-5, with D hard to call. V lost 5 bases to trimming and J lost 5 bases, with 4 bases between them. Per germline, CDR1 SGHKS and CDR2 YYEKEE (reference sequence). This CDR3 comprises 10 residues. DNA for the CDR3: TGTGCCAGCAGTCAGGAGACCCAGTACTTC. This gives the protein CASSQETQYF.

On this clone itself: Different DNA sequences within this sample yield the same CDR3. The V call is TRBV7-9, the J call TRBJ2-7; 13 positions match TRBD2. Trimming removed 1 base from V and 4 bases from J; junction bases left unmatched: 1. This CDR3 has 15 residues. Germline V lookup: CDR1 SEHNR, CDR2 FQNEAQ (reference sequence). CDR3: CASSLGLAGGYEQYF. The CDR3 DNA reads TGTGCCAGCAGCTTAGGACTAGCGGGAGGTTACGAGCAGTACTTC.

The rearrangement uses TRBV10-3 and TRBJ1-3, with 9 bases lining up with TRBD1. The germline gives CDR1 ENHRY, CDR2 SYGVKD. This CDR3 has 15 amino acids. V shed 6 bases, J shed 5 bases, and the junction held 8 bases outside the gene matches. The CDR3 here is CAIRPGQGLRNTIYF. The CDR3 DNA reads TGTGCCATCAGGCCTGGACAGGGGCTAAGAAACACCATATATTTT.

The J gene is TRBJ2-7, the V gene TRBV19; 8 bases are shared with TRBD2. The J segment lost 10 bases and the V segment lost 4 bases, leaving 6 bases of the junction unmatched. This CDR3 region has 12 residues. From germline, CDR1 is LNHDA and CDR2 SQIVND (reference sequence). The CDR3 loop reads CASSTGGTDQYF. As DNA, the CDR3 is TGTGCCAGTAGTACGGGAGGGACGGATCAGTACTTC.

The chain recombines TRBV4-1 with TRBJ2-3, with 16 bases fitting TRBD2. The CDR3 consists of 18 residues. The germline CDR1 and CDR2 sequences are MGHRA and YSYEKL. V lost 0 bases, J lost 6 bases, and 6 bases stayed unmatched. CDR3 sequence: CASSQDRGLAGGIDTQYF. CDR3 nucleotides: TGCGCCAGCAGCCAAGATAGGGGACTAGCGGGGGGGATTGATACGCAGTATTTT.

The rearrangement uses TRBV5-1 and TRBJ2-2; D gene uncertain. The V end lost 0 bases, the J end lost 2 bases, and 8 bases lay between the germline ends. This CDR3 has 15 amino acids. The germline V gene encodes CDR1 SGHRS and CDR2 YFSETQ. CDR3 residues: CASSLVTVNTGELFF. As DNA, the CDR3 is TGCGCCAGCAGCTTGGTAACAGTCAACACCGGGGAGCTGTTTTTT.

The chain carries TRBV7-8 and TRBJ1-6; D unclear. CDR3 length equals 12 residues. V lost 5 bases to trimming and J lost 13 bases, with 12 bases between them. From germline, CDR1 is SGHVS and CDR2 FQNEAQ. The CDR3: CASSNRGGPLHF. The DNA of the CDR3 is TGTGCCAGCAGCAACCGAGGAGGGCCCCTCCACTTT. Combining the CDR3 with reference TRBV7-8 and TRBJ1-6 gives the whole variable domain GAGVSQSPRYKVAKRGQDVALRCDPISGHVSLFWYQQALGQGPEFLTYFQNEAQLDKSGLPSDRFFAERPEGSVSTLKIQRTQQEDSAVYLCASSNRGGPLHFGNGTRLTVT.

V is TRBV30 and J is TRBJ1-6; weak D call: TRBD1 (5 bases). V was clipped by 7 bases and J by 3 bases, with 13 bases between them. The CDR3 spans 14 residues. Germline CDR1 is GTSNPN and CDR2 is SVGIG (reference sequence). The CDR3 DNA reads as TGTGCCTACACGGGACTTATCTATAATTCACCCCTCCACTTT. It codes for CAYTGLIYNSPLHF.

V gene TRBV27 combines with J gene TRBJ2-3; the match to TRBD2 covers 8 bases. The germline V gene encodes CDR1 MNHEY and CDR2 SMNVEV (reference sequence). CDR3 length: 15 amino acids. J lost 3 bases, V lost 4 bases, and 6 bases had no gene match. The chain's CDR3 is CASSSGVAGTDTQYF. CDR3 DNA: TGTGCCAGCAGTTCCGGGGTAGCGGGAACAGATACGCAGTATTTT.